This T cell receptor beta chain derives from a study of T cell changes during pregnancy in multiple sclerosis (dated by TCRdb to the late 2010s). Regarding the study in general: Changes in the T cell repertoire over the course of pregnancy were examined in this study in women with multiple sclerosis.

The method behind the library was the immunoSEQ multiplex PCR assay. Sourced from immuneACCESS, this table was stored by TCRdb with only in-frame sequences that have V and J called. A share of the clones is absent; for the studies checked, an unresolved V gene accounts for under half, and the remainder has no known explanation. The sample contains over 65,000 clones, approximately 89% of them found a single time. 2.5% to 3% of the sample is in the top ten clones. Measured from the cysteine to the phenylalanine, the CDR3 is 16 residues long. Left in the record is the CDR3 DNA by itself, 48 bases read in frame from the first base. In regard to this clone: Its antigen is not yet known. No base quality values were provided; no much bigger clone lies one nucleotide off.

Specimen: peripheral blood, collected in the first trimester of pregnancy. This receptor was obtained from a female donor with multiple sclerosis, enrolled in a pregnancy study. Recombination connected TRBV1 to TRBJ2-1; the tabulated D call, TRBD2, remains unverified against the DNA. TRBV1 is termed a pseudogene. The CDR3: CTSSLCPGTSMDEQFF. The DNA is TGCACCAGCAGCCTATGTCCCGGGACTAGTATGGATGAGCAGTTCTTC.